This TCR beta chain appears in the sequencing data of a study of CD8+ T cells in alopecia areata (dated by TCRdb to 2016 to 2019). Regarding the study in general: The treated patients, all with moderate-to-severe alopecia areata, were enrolled in an open-label pilot trial of oral tofacitinib given at 5 to 10 mg twice daily. Amplification of TCRbeta CDR3 regions was done by immunoSEQ multiplex PCR using 35 Vbeta forward primers and 13 Jbeta reverse primers. In both human patients and the C3H/HeJ mouse model, the study applied high-throughput TCRbeta sequencing to look at T cell clonal expansion in alopecia areata. In humans, TCRbeta sequencing was performed on scalp tissue and on sorted CD4+ and CD8+ peripheral blood T cells from healthy controls and from patients with patchy or totalis/universalis alopecia areata. Scalp clonality was compared across normal scalp (n=4), patchy alopecia areata scalp (n=8), and alopecia totalis/universalis scalp (n=8). Tofacitinib was given for 6 to 18 months, followed by 6 months of follow-up off drug to assess delayed response and recurrence. Biopsies were taken from tofacitinib-treated patients at baseline and again at 4 and 24 weeks into treatment, and several of those patients also had a later scalp biopsy. RNA was obtained with the PAXgene miRNA kit for fixed scalp, the miRNeasy kit for PBMCs, and the RNeasy kit for mouse skin. Broader findings and caveats from the paper: TCR sequences shared between patients were less clear than in mice, possibly partly because of HLA diversity in the patient population. Compared with normal scalp, lesional scalp had higher clonality and more expanded CD8+ clones, particularly in alopecia totalis/universalis, a pattern that suggests antigenic drive. Scalp TCR repertoire analysis is complicated because resident alphabeta T cells in normal human skin are also sequenced, whereas mouse skin is dominated by gammadelta T cells.

The method was the immunoSEQ multiplex PCR assay. For TCR sequencing, RNA was extracted from every sample and reverse transcribed into cDNA to serve as template. First-strand cDNA was synthesized with SuperScript III using a 2:1 mix of oligo-dT and random hexamers. A synthetic immune receptor repertoire was used to gauge amplification bias, and whatever bias remained was removed computationally. Turning to the authors' computational methods: Raw reads were preprocessed to remove errors, and CDR3 was defined according to IMGT conventions as the region from the conserved cysteine to phenylalanine. To get clonality, Shannon entropy was normalized by log2 of the number of productive unique TCRs and the result was subtracted from 1. Scalp TCRbeta sequences were cross-referenced with sorted blood CD4 and CD8 repertoires so that the CD4 or CD8 identity of scalp clones could be inferred. TCRdb mirrors the immuneACCESS table, restricted to in-frame sequences. Some clones are absent from its copies; in checked studies, under half trace to an unresolved V gene, and the reason for the others is unknown. V and J calls plus clone size are reproduced from that table; the DNA served to infer D and trimming. Present in this sample are about 150,000 clones, about 60% of which were seen just once. 6.4% of the sample lies in the top ten.

This clone has just a few counts. Its antigen remains undetermined. No much larger clone is present one base from it, and per-base qualities are unavailable. The time point label for this specimen denotes: baseline before oral tofacitinib. Lesional scalp punch biopsies and peripheral blood were collected from alopecia areata patients. PBMCs were separated by density centrifugation and stained for CD3, CD4 and CD8, after which CD4+ and CD8+ T cells were sorted on a FACSAria. CDR1 SGHTA and CDR2 FQGNSA were looked up in the germline V gene. V loses 1 base, J loses 5 bases, and the germline ends lie 11 bases apart. From the cysteine up to the phenylalanine, the CDR3 has a length of 15 residues. Solely the CDR3 DNA is kept, with 45 bases framed from the first base.

The sequence is built from TRBV7-2 and TRBJ2-2; no D gene call is confident. The receptor comes from a human donor with alopecia areata. Here the sequenced sample was CD4+ T cells sorted from blood, taken at week 0. The nucleotide sequence reads TGTGCCAGCAGCTTAGGACTGCTAGGGACCGGGGAGCTGTTTTTT. It translates to CASSLGLLGTGELFF.